Included here is one TCR beta chain sequence, with context. The antigen remains undetermined. RNA was isolated and reverse transcribed to cDNA, the sequencing template. The assay was immunoSEQ multiplex PCR, and TCRdb's table has in-frame clones only and misses some. The table includes about 200,000 clones, about 61% detected once. Trimming left V 8 bases short and J 1 base short, with 17 bases between. This CDR3 is 15 amino acids long. Germline V gene data show CDR1 as SGHVS and CDR2 as FNYEAQ. This sample is drawn from a study of CD8+ T cells in alopecia areata. Study outcomes and limitations: It was lesional scalp, especially alopecia totalis/universalis, that showed higher clonality than normal scalp.

This TCR was recovered from a human donor in good health. The sample consisted of CD8+ T cells sorted from blood. The rearrangement links TRBV7-6 to TRBJ2-5, with TRBD2 as a possible D gene (6 bases). The chain's CDR3 is CASGRASDPQETQYF. CDR3 coding DNA: TGTGCCAGCGGCCGGGCTAGCGATCCCCAAGAGACCCAGTACTTC.